A single TCR beta chain is shown here with its context. This entry comes from a study of blood T cell repertoires in COVID-19. Measured with immunoSEQ multiplex PCR; TCRdb has only the in-frame clones, and not every one. The data contain 320,000 or so clones, roughly 87% of them singletons. There are 15 residues in the CDR3. The V gene's germline CDR1 is MNHEY and CDR2 SMNVEV (reference sequence). V lost 1 base to trimming and J lost 2 bases, with 12 bases between them. Sequenced material: PBMCs or T cells enriched from blood (not recorded which). The TCR originated in a woman in her 30s who had recovered from COVID-19. The rearrangement joins TRBV27 to TRBJ2-7; D perhaps matches TRBD1 (6 bases). Written as DNA, the CDR3 is TGTGCCAGCAGTTTATTCGGCACAGGGCCCTACGAGCAGTACTTC. Its protein product is CASSLFGTGPYEQYF.